The 13 T cell receptor beta chains listed next were all sequenced from one sample in a study of coeliac disease. The data were produced by immunoSEQ multiplex PCR, yet TCRdb's version contains in-frame clones alone and is incomplete. In the table there are about 1,600 clones, about 64% of which are singletons. Sequences were obtained from intraepithelial lymphocytes from the gut. These receptors all come from a woman aged 50 to 60 with celiac disease on a gluten-free diet.

As regards this clone: The likely explanation is a read error, given a far larger clone one base away. The chain joins TRBV9 to TRBJ2-1, with D tentatively TRBD2 (6 bases). Germline CDR1 reads SGDLS; CDR2 reads YYNGEE. The CDR3 covers 15 residues. CDR3 region: CDSSEGGKSYNEQFF. CDR3 coding DNA: TGTGACAGCAGCGAAGGAGGGAAATCCTACAATGAGCAGTTCTTC.

This chain connects TRBV19 to TRBJ1-1; the D is unclear. This CDR3 has 14 amino acids. Germline CDR1 is LNHDA and CDR2 is SQIVND (reference sequence). Trimming stripped 7 bases from V and 0 bases from J, with 12 bases between. The CDR3 protein is CASMRGELNTEAFF. CDR3 nucleotides: TGTGCCAGTATGCGAGGAGAGCTGAACACTGAAGCTTTCTTT. The full variable domain, rest sourced from reference TRBV19 and TRBJ1-1, is DGGITQSPKYLFRKEGQNVTLSCEQNLNHDAMYWYRQDPGQGLRLIYYSQIVNDFQKGDIAEGYSVSREKKESFPLTVTSAQKNPTAFYLCASMRGELNTEAFFGQGTRLTVV.

The V gene is TRBV10-3, the J gene TRBJ1-1; 9 bases match TRBD1. V gave up 7 bases and J gave up 3 bases; unmatched junction bases: 9. The germline V gene encodes CDR1 ENHRY and CDR2 SYGVKD. The CDR3 runs to 15 residues. CDR3 in DNA: TGTGCCATCAAATCAGGGACAGGGCCGGACACTGAAGCTTTCTTT. Translated: CAIKSGTGPDTEAFF.

The chain couples TRBV5-4 to TRBJ1-1; the D gene is possibly TRBD1 (6 bases). This CDR3 has 14 amino acids. Looked up from germline, CDR1 is SGHNT and CDR2 is YYREEE (reference sequence). V lost 0 bases, J lost 1 base, and 7 bases lay in between. CDR3 DNA: TGTGCCAGCAGCTTGGGGACAGAGAACACTGAAGCTTTCTTT. Translation gives CASSLGTENTEAFF.

The rearrangement links TRBV18 to TRBJ2-3; possibly TRBD1 for D (6 bases). V was clipped by 6 bases and J by 2 bases, with 15 bases between them. This CDR3 has 15 residues. Germline V gene sequence: CDR1 KGHSH, CDR2 LQKENI. CDR3 in amino acids: CASSRLQGNTDTQYF. The CDR3 DNA reads as TGTGCCAGCTCGCGCTTGCAGGGGAACACAGATACGCAGTATTTT.

The J gene is TRBJ1-2, the V gene TRBV7-8; tentatively, D is TRBD1 (5 bases). V lost 1 base and J lost 2, with 5 bases in between. The CDR3 sequence is 13 residues long. Germline-derived CDR1 and CDR2 are SGHVS and FQNEAQ. CDR3 region: CASSLGTNYGYTF. The CDR3 bases are TGTGCCAGCAGCTTAGGGACAAACTATGGCTACACCTTC.

The CDR3 reads CAWTYRVKYNEQFF. The DNA of the CDR3 is TGTGCCTGGACCTACAGGGTAAAGTACAATGAGCAGTTCTTC. The chain employs TRBV30 and TRBJ2-1; possible D gene TRBD1, 6 bases. Germline-derived CDR1 and CDR2 are GTSNPN and SVGIG (reference sequence). Trimming pared 4 bases from V and 4 bases from J, leaving 14 bases between. CDR3 length: 14 amino acids.

V is TRBV6-5 and J is TRBJ1-2, with D maybe TRBD1 (6 bases). V was shortened by 0 bases and J by 7 bases, with 9 bases between the two germline ends. The CDR3 extends over 13 amino acids. The germline V gene has CDR1 MNHEY and CDR2 SVGAGI. DNA of the CDR3: TGTGCCAGCAGTTACTCCGGGACAAGTGGCTACACCTTC. It codes for CASSYSGTSGYTF.

This chain links TRBV21-1 with TRBJ2-1; TRBD2, as called in the table, went unchecked against the DNA. TRBV21-1 is a pseudogene locus. CDR3 size: 14 residues. The CDR3 DNA reads TGTGCCAGCAGCGTCCAAGTATGGGAGAATGAGCAGTTCTTC. This sequence encodes CASSVQVWENEQFF.

The V gene is TRBV28, the J gene TRBJ1-6; TRBD1 agrees at 8 bases. Per germline, CDR1 MDHEN and CDR2 SYDVKM. The CDR3 is made up of 15 amino acids. The junction had 9 bases not matched to a gene; V was cut back by 6 bases and J by 8 bases. The CDR3 DNA follows: TGTGCCAGCAGCCCGACAGGGGTGGGTGATTCACCCCTCCACTTT. Protein sequence: CASSPTGVGDSPLHF.

This clone was observed a handful of times. The rearrangement links TRBV6-5 to TRBJ2-1; weak D call: TRBD2 (5 bases). V was shortened by 0 bases and J by 4 bases, with 7 bases between the two germline ends. Per germline, CDR1 MNHEY and CDR2 SVGAGI. The CDR3 loop spans 14 amino acids. Here the CDR3 reads CASSYSRVYNEQFF. DNA for the CDR3: TGTGCCAGCAGTTACTCGAGGGTGTACAATGAGCAGTTCTTC.

The chain is built from TRBV6-6 and TRBJ1-5; D unresolved. Between the trimmed V and J ends, which lost 6 bases and 0 bases, there was a span of 15 bases. The CDR3 has 16 amino acids. Germline V gene lookup returns CDR1 MNHNY and CDR2 SVGAGI (reference sequence). CDR3 sequence: CASRPRSAASNQPQHF. The CDR3 DNA reads TGTGCCAGCAGACCAAGGTCCGCGGCTAGCAATCAGCCCCAGCATTTT.

This clone appeared a single time. J is TRBJ1-4 and V is TRBV29-1; 7 bases match TRBD1. The CDR3 is 13 residues long. CDR1 SQVTM and CDR2 ANQGSEA come from the germline V gene. V was clipped by 6 bases and J by 6 bases; unmatched bases: 7. The DNA of the CDR3 is TGCAGCGTGTCACAGGGGTGGTATGAAAAACTGTTTTTT. Protein sequence: CSVSQGWYEKLFF.